This TCR beta chain was recorded in a study of blood T cells in healthy people across ages. Germline loops: CDR1 MDHEN, CDR2 SYDVKM. Deletions cut 2 bases from V and 4 bases from J, with 9 bases between. The CDR3 is 13 amino acids. Sample-barcoded 5' priming and a J-beta primer mix drove a second PCR of about 6 to 11 cycles. TCRdb fed the 5' RACE reads into MiXCR, producing one record per CDR3 protein. This sample has approximately 800,000 distinct CDR3 sequences; 46% occur once, and the top ten carry 15% to 20%. J is TRBJ2-7 and V is TRBV28; D is unclear. Material for sequencing was blood. This TCR was sampled from a man at least 80 years old in good health. The DNA for the CDR3 is TGTGCCAGCAGTTTACTAACACCTTACGAGCAGTACTTC. Amino acids: CASSLLTPYEQYF.